The sequence of this T cell receptor (beta chain) was determined in a study of human T cells and chemical hapten exposure. Blood, whole and unfractionated, served as the source for total RNA extraction. The CDR3 is 14 amino acids. Germline V gene data show CDR1 as DFQATT and CDR2 as SNEGSKA (reference sequence). V was clipped by 3 bases and J by 4 bases, with 16 bases between them. This clonotype was found a few times. Unique molecular identifiers were attached to individual cDNA molecules within the library. TCRdb recomputed calls from the reads with MiXCR, one row per CDR3 protein. Of around 120,000 distinct CDR3 sequences in the sample, approximately 9.3% were seen once.

The sample taken for sequencing was whole blood. This chain joins TRBV20-1 and TRBJ2-7; tentatively, D is TRBD1 (6 bases). This TCR derives from a human donor in good health. Some clones in this sample may be carry-over from other donors' samples. The CDR3 reads CSASEQGRRYEQYF. CDR3 in DNA: TGCAGTGCTAGCGAACAGGGACGTCGGTACGAGCAGTACTTC.